This TCR beta chain emerged from a study of shared clonotypes between healthy human individuals. TCRdb's table, derived via immunoSEQ multiplex PCR, lists solely in-frame clones and lacks some. The profile shows 2 million to 2.5 million clones, 80% to 95% of them singletons. Between the trimmed V and J ends, which lost 1 base and 5 bases, there was a span of 11 bases. The CDR3 length is 14 residues. Germline V gives CDR1 SEHNR, CDR2 FQNEAQ (reference sequence). Nashville, Tennessee was home to all donors, each a Caucasian adult. The clonotype was recovered from a man younger than 35 in good health. Some clones in this sample may be carry-over from other donors' samples. The sequenced sample was naive CD4+ T cells from PBMCs. Subset noted: CD45RA+ positively selected. V and J are TRBV7-9 and TRBJ2-5, with a possible D match to TRBD2 (5 bases). This CDR3 is CASSLGGSGETQYF. CDR3 bases: TGTGCCAGCAGCTTAGGAGGGAGTGGGGAGACCCAGTACTTC.